These T cell receptor beta chains were read from a single sample in a study. TCRdb reanalysed the RT-PCR reads using MiXCR and keeps one entry per CDR3 protein. The profile shows about 680,000 distinct CDR3 sequences, 13% to 15% of them singletons. Source material: memory CD4+ T cells from blood. The receptors were gathered from a female donor in good health, serving as a healthy control. The CDR3 runs from the conserved cysteine through the conserved F or W. Each record gives: CDR3 DNA, CDR3 protein, clone size, J gene, V gene, D gene. The D gene is left open where the match is weak. The size of a clone is reported for some rows only, either as once, few or many, or as a class for expanded clones.

TGTGCCAGCAGTCGACAGGGCAATGAGCAGTTCTTC,CASSRQGNEQFF,many,TRBJ2-1,TRBV27,TRBD1
TGTGCCAGCAGCTTGGGGGGGACAGCGGGGGAACAGCCCCAGCATTTT,CASSLGGTAGEQPQHF,few,TRBJ1-5,TRBV5-6,TRBD1
TGTGCCAGCAGTTTAGCGGGGGTCGAAGAGACCCAGTACTTC,CASSLAGVEETQYF,many,TRBJ2-5,TRBV12-3/TRBV12-4,-
TGTGCCAGCAGTCGAAGTGAAAAACTGTTTTTT,CASSRSEKLFF,few,TRBJ1-4,TRBV7-9,-
TGCAGTGCTAGGGAAGCGGGAATTACCGGGGAGCTGTTTTTT,CSAREAGITGELFF,few,TRBJ2-2,TRBV20-1,TRBD2
TGTGCCAGCAGCCCACGTCCACAGGACAGTGGATCACCCCTCCACTTT,CASSPRPQDSGSPLHF,-,TRBJ1-6,TRBV7-6,-
TGTGCCAGCAGCTTCCGGGCCCGAGCGGGAGTTCCCTACGAGCAGTACTTC,CASSFRARAGVPYEQYF,few,TRBJ2-7,TRBV7-2,TRBD2
TGTGCCACCAGCCGGCTAGAGAATGAGCAGTTCTTC,CATSRLENEQFF,many,TRBJ2-1,TRBV24-1,-
TGTGCCAGCAGCCGGGATCCCCAGGCCCTCCACTTT,CASSRDPQALHF,many,TRBJ1-6,TRBV5-8,-
TGTGCCAGCATACGGGCCCTTAATCAGCCCCAGCATTTT,CASIRALNQPQHF,many,TRBJ1-5,TRBV6-1,-